This T cell receptor (beta chain) was profiled in a study of T cell responses to AZD1222 COVID-19 vaccine. For the study at large: Timing groups of about 4 and about 12 weeks for second doses were pooled. Findings and caveats of the study: Spike-specific TCR breadth rose after two AZD1222 doses, and depth rose as well. White British people made up most donors, females outnumbered males, and clonal diversity was possibly underestimated. CD4 TCRs linked to vaccination spanned spike, dominating at 160-218 and 743-854.

Using immunoSEQ multiplex PCR, the repertoire was profiled, and TCRdb retains in-frame clones only, with some absent. Of about 85,000 clones listed, 80% to 90% are singletons. V was shortened by 1 base and J by 0 bases, with 8 bases between the two germline ends. Germline CDR1 and CDR2: SGHDT and YYEEEE. This CDR3 has 15 amino acids. Details on this clone: What it binds is not known.

The chain uses TRBV5-6 and TRBJ1-3, with D perhaps matching TRBD1 (5 bases). The source of this sequence is an adult in good health. The material sequenced was peripheral blood, taken on day 0 of AZD1222 vaccination. Here the CDR3 reads CASSLWDLSGNTIYF. CDR3 nucleotide sequence: TGTGCCAGCAGCTTGTGGGACCTCTCTGGAAACACCATATATTTT. The variable domain in full, with the rest retrieved from reference TRBV5-6 and TRBJ1-3, is DAGVTQSPTHLIKTRGQQVTLRCSPKSGHDTVSWYQQALGQGPQFIFQYYEEEERQRGNFPDRFSGHQFPNYSSELNVNALLLGDSALYLCASSLWDLSGNTIYFGEGSWLTVV.